Sequencing of this T cell receptor (beta chain) was carried out in a study of shared clonotypes between healthy human individuals. Study-wide results and caveats: Exclusively blood specimens were collected; tissue repertoires likely differ. It was the few donors that limited the genetic and exposure-history diversity represented.

Concerning this clone: Antigen specificity is unknown. The germline gene is not matched at one end of the junction; a read error may be the cause.

Germline assignment: CDR1 SGHKS and CDR2 YYEKEE (reference sequence). The CDR3 length is 15 residues. Study processing details: ImmunoSEQ only sent back junction sequences with no quality scores, so filtering was done differently. Measured with immunoSEQ multiplex PCR; TCRdb has only the in-frame clones, and not every one. V and J calls and clone size are as listed in that table; D and trimming were resolved from the DNA. The sample records hundreds of thousands of clones, 55% to 85% being singletons. The sequenced material came from memory CD4+ T cells sorted from blood. This sample's subset: CD45RA-negative fraction. The receptor comes from a woman between 25 and 40 years old in good health. This rearrangement joins TRBV5-5 to TRBJ2-7, with 7 bases that match TRBD2. The CDR3 sequence: CASSPLGGTSYGQYF. DNA of the CDR3: TGTGCCAGCAGCCCCCTGGGGGGGACTTCCTACGGGCAGTACTTC.